The T cell receptor (beta chain) under discussion was sequenced for a study of blood T cell repertoires in COVID-19. About the study: Spain, Italy and the United States supplied samples that represented acute and convalescent COVID-19. The analysed material was cDNA or gDNA that came from T cells, B-cell-depleted T cells, or PBMCs.

This clone showed up just once. Authors' analysis steps: Amplification with reference gene primers provided the estimates of nucleated cell counts. Sequencing was performed with immunoSEQ multiplex PCR; in TCRdb, only in-frame clones are kept and a portion is missing. The V and J calls and the clone size are those of that table, but D and trimming were determined from the DNA. The repertoire holds over 300,000 clones, with about 90% as singletons. Sample: peripheral blood. The sequence was obtained from a man in his late teens or twenties with active or convalescent COVID-19.

The chain's CDR3 is CASSGRQGTDTQYF. CDR3 nucleotide sequence: TGTGCCAGCAGCGGCCGGCAGGGGACAGATACGCAGTATTTT. This chain connects TRBV9 to TRBJ2-3; D possibly corresponds to TRBD1 (6 bases). CDR3 size: 14 residues. V was clipped by 3 bases and J by 3 bases, with 11 bases between them. Germline V gene sequence: CDR1 SGDLS, CDR2 YYNGEE.